These 29 T cell receptor beta chains were all obtained from the same sample, sequenced in a study of blood T cell repertoires in COVID-19. Some clones are missing from TCRdb's copy, which holds only in-frame ones; the method was immunoSEQ multiplex PCR. This sample carries more than 100,000 clones, approximately 87% of them seen once, and the ten largest clones take 30%. Sequenced sample: peripheral blood. These receptors all come from a woman in her sixties or seventies with acute or convalescent COVID-19.

The CDR3 region is CASSAGTRAGRGAYRDGYTF. The CDR3 coding sequence is TGTGCCAGCAGCGCAGGAACCCGAGCGGGCAGGGGGGCCTATCGAGATGGCTACACCTTC. This chain uses TRBV9 with TRBJ1-2; TRBD1 matches 7 bases. Germline trimming cut 3 bases from V and 6 bases from J; bases unmatched to any gene: 26. Germline CDR1 reads SGDLS; CDR2 reads YYNGEE. The CDR3 length is 20 residues.

This clone showed up just once. This chain uses TRBV28 with TRBJ1-5, with 11 positions matching TRBD1. Losses at the gene ends were 2 bases for V and 4 bases for J; bases not matched to a gene: 7. Germline V gene data show CDR1 as MDHEN and CDR2 as SYDVKM. CDR3 size: 17 residues. In DNA, the CDR3 is TGTGCCAGCAGTTTACAGGGAGGGACAGGGGGAAATCAGCCCCAGCATTTT. Protein sequence: CASSLQGGTGGNQPQHF.

This clone came up a few times. The chain is built from TRBV6-2 or TRBV6-3 and TRBJ1-3; no clear D. The CDR3 runs 16 residues. Germline assignment: CDR1 MNHEY and CDR2 SVGEGT. The V end lost 5 bases, the J end lost 3 bases, and 17 bases lay between the germline ends. The CDR3 DNA reads as TGTGCCAGCAGTCCCCTCCGTGAGGGTGATGGAAACACCATATATTTT. It specifies CASSPLREGDGNTIYF.

The chain uses TRBV19 and TRBJ1-1; tentatively, D is TRBD1 (6 bases). Germline CDR1 is LNHDA and CDR2 is SQIVND (reference sequence). Trimming pared 4 bases from V and 6 bases from J, leaving 15 bases between. The length of the CDR3 is 14 residues. DNA for the CDR3: TGTGCCAGTAGTACCTTACAGGGCTCGTCTGAAGCTTTCTTT. Protein: CASSTLQGSSEAFF. The full variable domain, its missing parts supplied by reference TRBV19 and TRBJ1-1, is DGGITQSPKYLFRKEGQNVTLSCEQNLNHDAMYWYRQDPGQGLRLIYYSQIVNDFQKGDIAEGYSVSREKKESFPLTVTSAQKNPTAFYLCASSTLQGSSEAFFGQGTRLTVV.

The gene calls are TRBV19 and TRBJ2-4; D unclear. There are 15 residues in the CDR3. Trimming took 4 bases from V and 0 from J, leaving 10 bases between them. CDR1 is LNHDA and CDR2 is SQIVND in the germline V gene (reference sequence). The CDR3 DNA is TGTGCCAGTAGTACCACGGAGCTAGCCAAAAACATTCAGTACTTC. It is translated as CASSTTELAKNIQYF.

The chain recombines TRBV6-6 with TRBJ2-1; 16 bases align to TRBD2. V dropped 5 bases and J dropped 13; count of bases not matched to a gene: 5. Per the germline V gene, CDR1 is MNHNY and CDR2 is SVGAGI (reference sequence). The CDR3 is 14 amino acids. CDR3 in DNA: TGTGCCAGCAGTACTGGGACTAGCGGGGGGGTCCAGTTCTTC. This translates into CASSTGTSGGVQFF.

The genes are TRBV7-6 and TRBJ2-7; 11 nucleotides match TRBD2. CDR1 and CDR2 (germline): SGHVS, FNYEAQ. The V segment lost 3 bases and the J segment 6 bases; nucleotides outside the gene matches: 13. The CDR3 runs to 17 residues. CDR3 in DNA: TGTGCCAGCAGCTTGGGAATAGCGGGGGGGCCGCTCGGCGAGCAGTACTTC. The encoded protein is CASSLGIAGGPLGEQYF. Looking up the rest from reference TRBV7-6 and TRBJ2-7 gives the full variable domain: GAGVSQSPRYKVTKRGQDVALRCDPISGHVSLYWYRQALGQGPEFLTYFNYEAQQDKSGLPNDRFSAERPEGSISTLTIQRTEQRDSAMYRCASSLGIAGGPLGEQYFGPGTRLTVT.

The genes are TRBV3-1 (or the pseudogene TRBV3-2) and TRBJ1-5; D is unclear. CDR3 length: 14 residues. Germline-derived CDR1 and CDR2 are LGHDT and YNNKEL (reference sequence). Trimming left V 3 bases short and J 6 bases short, with 12 bases between. The CDR3 protein is CASSHGGSTQPQHF. The CDR3 DNA reads as TGTGCCAGCAGCCACGGCGGTTCCACTCAGCCCCAGCATTTT.

The chain has TRBV28 and TRBJ1-1; TRBD1 agrees at 8 bases. The CDR3 length is 14 residues. J was trimmed by 10 bases and V by 6 bases; bases with no gene match: 13. The germline gives CDR1 MDHEN, CDR2 SYDVKM. The CDR3 sequence: CASSQGQDRRGAFF. CDR3 coding DNA: TGTGCCAGCAGCCAGGGACAGGACCGCCGGGGAGCTTTCTTT.

The chain carries TRBV28 and TRBJ1-5; D unclear. V was trimmed by 2 bases and J by 11 bases, leaving 10 bases between them. Germline V gene lookup returns CDR1 MDHEN and CDR2 SYDVKM. This CDR3 has 12 amino acids. CDR3 DNA: TGTGCCAGCAGTTTAGTACGGCGGACCCAGCATTTT. Its translation is CASSLVRRTQHF.

CDR3: CASRPHGTGLETQYF. The DNA of the CDR3 is TGTGCCAGCAGGCCCCACGGGACAGGTTTAGAGACCCAGTACTTC. The chain combines TRBV28 with TRBJ2-5; TRBD1 agrees at 8 bases. This CDR3 has 15 residues. Germline CDR1 MDHEN, CDR2 SYDVKM. Trimming at V came to 6 bases and at J to 4 bases, leaving 10 bases not matched to a gene.

This clone has a handful of counts. The rearrangement links TRBV6-2 or TRBV6-3 to TRBJ1-5; D ambiguous. The V gene's germline CDR1 is MNHEY and CDR2 SVGEGT. The length of the CDR3 is 15 residues. V lost 4 bases and J lost 3, with 13 bases in between. Here the CDR3 DNA reads TGTGCCAGCAGTTCCCTTTTGACTCACAATCAGCCCCAGCATTTT. It codes for CASSSLLTHNQPQHF.

This chain joins TRBV5-1 and TRBJ1-2, with TRBD1 matching over 9 bases. The V gene's germline CDR1 is SGHRS and CDR2 YFSETQ. Germline trimming cut 4 bases from V and 4 bases from J; bases unmatched to any gene: 2. This CDR3 contains 13 residues. Written as DNA, the CDR3 is TGCGCCAGCAGCCCGGGACAGGGCTATGGCTACACCTTC. Its translation is CASSPGQGYGYTF.

J is TRBJ1-4 and V is TRBV28; D possibly corresponds to TRBD1 (6 bases). Trimming cost V 5 bases and J 3 bases, with 10 bases left between them. Per germline, CDR1 MDHEN and CDR2 SYDVKM. This CDR3 spans 14 amino acids. CDR3 in DNA: TGTGCCAGCAGTACAGGGAAGTCTAATGAAAAACTGTTTTTT. Amino acids: CASSTGKSNEKLFF.

The chain links TRBV28 to TRBJ1-5, with D possibly being TRBD1 (6 bases). The V gene lost 6 bases and the J gene lost 11 bases, with 20 bases spanning the gap. Germline assignment: CDR1 MDHEN and CDR2 SYDVKM. CDR3 length: 14 residues. The CDR3 sequence: CASRPQGGGGAQHF. CDR3 nucleotides: TGTGCCAGCAGACCACAGGGTGGGGGTGGAGCCCAGCATTTT.

The chain combines TRBV29-1 with TRBJ1-2, with 9 bases that match TRBD1. This CDR3 comprises 15 residues. Germline V CDR1 and CDR2: SQVTM, ANQGSEA. V dropped 6 bases and J dropped 4; count of bases not matched to a gene: 12. This CDR3 is CSVDRTGAHSYGYTF. The CDR3 DNA sequence: TGCAGCGTGGACCGGACAGGGGCGCATTCCTATGGCTACACCTTC.

CDR3 sequence (DNA): TGTGCCAGCCAACCTAGACTCATGAACACTGAAGCTTTCTTT. This gives the protein CASQPRLMNTEAFF. The rearrangement links TRBV6-5 to TRBJ1-1, with no clear D. Trimming shortened V by 8 bases and J by 0 bases, and 13 bases separated the two germline ends. The germline CDR1 and CDR2 sequences are MNHEY and SVGAGI. The CDR3 runs 14 residues.

The rearrangement joins TRBV5-6 to TRBJ2-7, with D hard to call. The CDR3 contains 15 residues. The V gene lost 6 bases and the J gene lost 5 bases, with 21 bases spanning the gap. Looked up from germline, CDR1 is SGHDT and CDR2 is YYEEEE. The CDR3 DNA is TGTGCCAGCAACCTGCCGCAGGCGAAGACCGACGAGCAGTACTTC. Protein product: CASNLPQAKTDEQYF.

This clone was found once. The V call is TRBV27, the J call TRBJ1-1; weak D call: TRBD1 (5 bases). The CDR3 runs 16 residues. Trimming cost V 7 bases and J 2 bases, with 20 bases left between them. In germline, CDR1 is MNHEY, CDR2 SMNVEV (reference sequence). The CDR3 region has the DNA TGTGCCAGCAACATAAGGTGGGGCAGAGCTAACACTGAAGCTTTCTTT. Translating it yields CASNIRWGRANTEAFF.

This clone turned up a few times. The CDR3 here is CASSPEGGDIYEQYF. CDR3 in DNA: TGCGCCAGCAGCCCCGAGGGCGGTGACATCTACGAGCAGTACTTC. The V call is TRBV5-1, the J call TRBJ2-7, with D possibly TRBD2 on 5 matching bases. This CDR3 region has 15 residues. V was trimmed by 4 bases and J by 3 bases, leaving 17 bases between them. Germline CDR1 reads SGHRS; CDR2 reads YFSETQ.

The rearrangement joins TRBV5-1 to TRBJ2-1; the match to TRBD2 covers 11 bases. The germline V gene has CDR1 SGHRS and CDR2 YFSETQ. This CDR3 comprises 16 residues. Germline trimming cut 4 bases from V and 1 base from J; bases unmatched to any gene: 4. The CDR3 bases are TGCGCCAGCAGCCTATCTAGCGGGGGGTCCTACAATGAGCAGTTCTTC. Its translation is CASSLSSGGSYNEQFF. The full variable domain, completed using reference TRBV5-1 and TRBJ2-1, is KAGVTQTPRYLIKTRGQQVTLSCSPISGHRSVSWYQQTPGQGLQFLFEYFSETQRNKGNFPGRFSGRQFSNSRSEMNVSTLELGDSALYLCASSLSSGGSYNEQFFGPGTRLTVL.

This sequence joins TRBV5-1 and TRBJ1-2; 7 bases fit TRBD1. CDR3 size: 15 residues. The V segment lost 3 bases and the J segment 2 bases; nucleotides outside the gene matches: 7. Germline V gene data show CDR1 as SGHRS and CDR2 as YFSETQ. The CDR3: CASSSGQPGNYGYTF. CDR3 bases: TGCGCCAGCAGCTCGGGACAGCCTGGGAACTATGGCTACACCTTC.

The gene calls are TRBV6-1 and TRBJ2-7; no clear D gene. This CDR3 has 14 residues. V was clipped by 2 bases and J by 4 bases, with 12 bases between them. In germline, CDR1 is MNHNS, CDR2 SASEGT. The CDR3, as DNA: TGTGCCAGCAGTGAACCCTCTCGACAATACGAGCAGTACTTC. Amino acids: CASSEPSRQYEQYF.

The chain joins TRBV28 to TRBJ2-7, with 7 bases identical to TRBD2. Unmatched junction bases numbered 2, after V lost 7 bases and J lost 5 bases. Looked up from germline, CDR1 is MDHEN and CDR2 is SYDVKM. The CDR3 is made up of 11 amino acids. The chain's CDR3 is CASTSGDEQYF. CDR3 bases: TGTGCCAGCACCAGCGGGGACGAGCAGTACTTC.

This clone was seen a handful of times. CDR3 in amino acids: CASSRIDRAQGYTF. CDR3 coding DNA: TGTGCCAGCAGTCGCATCGACAGGGCTCAGGGCTACACCTTC. The chain links TRBV27 to TRBJ1-2; 7 bases match TRBD1. The CDR3 has 14 amino acids. Per the germline V gene, CDR1 is MNHEY and CDR2 is SMNVEV (reference sequence). J lost 8 bases, V lost 5 bases, and 11 bases had no gene match.

V and J are TRBV28 and TRBJ2-7, with D possibly TRBD1 on 7 matching bases. V lost 6 bases and J 2 bases, leaving 14 bases between the germline ends. CDR1 MDHEN and CDR2 SYDVKM come from the germline V gene. There are 14 residues in the CDR3. The CDR3 spells CASRLEGATYEQYF. The CDR3 DNA is TGTGCCAGCAGGTTGGAGGGGGCCACCTACGAGCAGTACTTC.

The CDR3 bases are TGTGCCAGCAGTTTATCAGGGGATAATTCACCCCTCCACTTT. This gives the protein CASSLSGDNSPLHF. The chain couples TRBV28 to TRBJ1-6; D may be TRBD1 (6 bases). Germline-derived CDR1 and CDR2 are MDHEN and SYDVKM. Trimming cost V 1 base and J 5 bases, with 6 bases left between them. The CDR3 contains 14 residues.

The rearrangement links TRBV11-2 to TRBJ2-3; 12 bases line up with TRBD1. This CDR3 comprises 18 residues. V shed 7 bases and J 2 bases; nucleotides not matched to a gene: 13. The germline gives CDR1 SGHAT, CDR2 FQNNGV. CDR3 sequence (DNA): TGTGCCAGCAACGTCTTGACCTCGGGACAGGGGGCCACAGATACGCAGTATTTT. Its protein product is CASNVLTSGQGATDTQYF.

The chain carries TRBV11-3 and TRBJ1-2; TRBD1 matches 7 bases. The junction had 4 bases not matched to a gene; V was cut back by 5 bases and J by 4 bases. Germline CDR1 reads SGHNT; CDR2 reads YENEEA. CDR3 length equals 13 residues. CDR3 amino acids: CASSQGQSYGYTF. CDR3 in DNA: TGTGCCAGCAGCCAGGGACAGAGCTATGGCTACACCTTC.